Each of the 10 T cell receptor beta chains below was sequenced from the same sample in a study of cytomegalovirus exposure and HLA in healthy donors. It was with 60 Vbeta and 13 Jbeta primers that the PCR ran. TCRdb's copy holds only in-frame clones and misses some; the assay was immunoSEQ multiplex PCR. The sample has some 200,000 clones; around 77% are singletons. Sequencing used PBMCs. All receptors derive from a woman in her 30s in good health and CMV-seronegative.

The chain joins TRBV10-3 to TRBJ1-5; TRBD1 aligns across 8 bases. The CDR3 length is 14 residues. Unmatched junction bases numbered 5, after V lost 4 bases and J lost 6 bases. Germline V gene sequence: CDR1 ENHRY, CDR2 SYGVKD. DNA of the CDR3: TGTGCCATCAGTGCAGGGACAGGAGGTCAGCCCCAGCATTTT. Its protein product is CAISAGTGGQPQHF.

The chain employs TRBV5-6 and TRBJ2-1; 9 bases agree with TRBD1. The V gene end was trimmed by 1 base and the J gene end by 8 bases; junction bases not matched to a gene: 1. Germline lookup yields CDR1 SGHDT and CDR2 YYEEEE. This CDR3 is 13 amino acids long. DNA of the CDR3: TGTGCCAGCAGCTTGTGGGACAGGGATGAGCAGTTCTTC. Amino acid sequence: CASSLWDRDEQFF.

The V call is TRBV25-1, the J call TRBJ1-2, with 8 bases that match TRBD1. The CDR3 totals 14 residues. Germline V CDR1 and CDR2: MGHDK, SYGVNS. V shed 4 bases and J 1 base; nucleotides not matched to a gene: 2. CDR3 sequence: CASSGQGNNYGYTF. In DNA, the CDR3 is TGTGCCAGCAGTGGACAGGGGAATAACTATGGCTACACCTTC.

Remarks on this clone: Additional DNA sequences in this sample encode the identical CDR3. This chain uses TRBV19 with TRBJ2-7, with D possibly matching TRBD2 (5 bases). CDR3 length: 14 residues. Germline loops: CDR1 LNHDA, CDR2 SQIVND (reference sequence). The V and J ends lost 5 bases and 0 bases respectively, with 11 bases between them. Here the CDR3 reads CASSPERSSYEQYF. CDR3 sequence (DNA): TGTGCCAGTAGTCCCGAGCGGAGCTCCTACGAGCAGTACTTC.

The V call is TRBV6-1, the J call TRBJ1-5, with 7 positions matching TRBD1. CDR3 length equals 14 residues. From germline, CDR1 is MNHNS and CDR2 SASEGT. V lost 4 bases and J lost 5; bases outside the gene matches: 5. Here the CDR3 reads CASSVDRLYQPQHF. Written as DNA, the CDR3 is TGTGCCAGCAGTGTGGACAGGTTATATCAGCCCCAGCATTTT.

The chain couples TRBV27 to TRBJ2-4; TRBD1 aligns across 8 bases. After removal of 3 bases from V and 8 bases from J, the junction contained 9 bases not matched to a gene. The CDR3 totals 15 residues. Germline-derived CDR1 and CDR2 are MNHEY and SMNVEV (reference sequence). In DNA, the CDR3 is TGTGCCAGCAGTTTCCAACAGGGGGTGATGTACATTCAGTACTTC. It translates to CASSFQQGVMYIQYF.

The chain employs TRBV28 and TRBJ1-2, with a weak D call TRBD1 (5 bases). Germline loops: CDR1 MDHEN, CDR2 SYDVKM. The length of the CDR3 is 16 residues. V lost 4 bases and J lost 4, with 19 bases in between. This CDR3 reads CASSSISGTFGYGYTF. The CDR3 coding sequence is TGTGCCAGCAGTTCAATCTCCGGGACTTTTGGCTATGGCTACACCTTC.

The chain has TRBV11-2 and TRBJ1-6; D unresolved. This CDR3 comprises 19 residues. V lost 0 bases and J lost 9, with 24 bases in between. Germline CDR1 reads SGHAT; CDR2 reads FQNNGV. The chain's CDR3 is CASSLERGSNFGVASPLHF. CDR3 in DNA: TGTGCCAGCAGCTTAGAACGGGGTTCGAACTTCGGAGTCGCTTCACCCCTCCACTTT.

This clone was counted only a few times. The rearrangement links TRBV6-5 to TRBJ2-1, with 9 nucleotides matching TRBD1. In germline, CDR1 is MNHEY, CDR2 SVGAGI. The CDR3 has 16 residues. The V gene end was trimmed by 0 bases and the J gene end by 5 bases; junction bases not matched to a gene: 5. CDR3 DNA sequence: TGTGCCAGCAGTTACTCGGGGACAGGGAATGACAATGAGCAGTTCTTC. It encodes CASSYSGTGNDNEQFF.

This clone was observed once. The V gene is TRBV9, the J gene TRBJ1-5; no reliable D call. Looked up from germline, CDR1 is SGDLS and CDR2 is YYNGEE. V lost 0 bases to trimming and J lost 7 bases, with 14 bases between them. This CDR3 is built from 15 residues. DNA for the CDR3: TGTGCCAGCAGCGTAGGTAGCAGCTTCGACCAGCCCCAGCATTTT. This sequence encodes CASSVGSSFDQPQHF. The complete variable domain, with remaining parts taken from reference TRBV9 and TRBJ1-5, reads DSGVTQTPKHLITATGQRVTLRCSPRSGDLSVYWYQQSLDQGLQFLIQYYNGEERAKGNILERFSAQQFPDLHSELNLSSLELGDSALYFCASSVGSSFDQPQHFGDGTRLSIL.